Listed below are T cell receptor beta chains from one sample, sequenced in a study of blood T cell repertoires in COVID-19. The data were produced by immunoSEQ multiplex PCR, yet TCRdb's version contains in-frame clones alone and is incomplete. The sample contains about 83,000 clones, 86% of which appear only once. The sequencing sample was made of peripheral blood. The receptors were gathered from a man in his fifties with active COVID-19. Each CDR3 is given with its conserved first and last residue. The D gene is left open where the match is weak. Clone size is given for some rows only: seen once, a few or many times, or a class if the clone is expanded.

>once|TRBD1|TRBV6-2/TRBV6-3|TRBJ1-1|16
CASSVTGAAPRTEAFF
TGTGCCAGCAGCGTAACAGGGGCTGCCCCCCGCACTGAAGCTTTCTTT
>.|.|TRBV19|TRBJ1-5|14
CASSISRGDQPQHF
TGTGCCAGTAGTATAAGCAGGGGCGATCAGCCCCAGCATTTT
>.|TRBD2|TRBV10-3|TRBJ2-3|17
CAISDKGGLAGLDTQYF
TGTGCCATCAGTGATAAGGGAGGACTAGCGGGATTGGATACGCAGTATTTT
>.|.|TRBV14|TRBJ1-1|13
CASSQVRNTEAFF
TGTGCCAGCAGCCAAGTCAGGAACACTGAAGCTTTCTTT
>medium-sized|TRBD1|TRBV15|TRBJ2-7|14
CATSSFGTGYEQYF
TGTGCCACCAGCAGCTTCGGGACAGGGTACGAGCAGTACTTC
>few|.|TRBV5-1|TRBJ2-7|13
CASSLGPPYEQYF
TGCGCCAGCAGCTTGGGGCCTCCCTACGAGCAGTACTTC
>.|.|TRBV7-2|TRBJ2-7|14
CASRRTLSSYEQYF
TGTGCCAGCAGACGGACACTCAGCTCCTACGAGCAGTACTTC
>.|TRBD1|TRBV7-9|TRBJ2-2|15
CASSPPGGPTGELFF
TGTGCCAGCAGCCCTCCAGGGGGCCCCACCGGGGAGCTGTTTTTT
>few|TRBD1|TRBV5-6|TRBJ1-5|16
CASSLGGQGAQGPQHF
TGTGCCAGCAGCTTAGGAGGACAGGGGGCCCAGGGGCCCCAGCATTTT
>.|.|TRBV15|TRBJ2-3|14
CATSRGRGTDTQYF
TGTGCCACCAGCAGAGGGCGGGGCACAGATACGCAGTATTTT
>.|TRBD1|TRBV5-1|TRBJ2-1|15
CASSLEGGAYNEQFF
TGCGCCAGCAGCTTGGAAGGGGGCGCCTACAATGAGCAGTTCTTC
>.|.|TRBV9|TRBJ2-1|13
CASSAEQYNEQFF
TGTGCCAGCAGCGCGGAACAGTACAATGAGCAGTTCTTC
>.|.|TRBV4-1|TRBJ2-2|17
CASSQWTTPGVGGELFF
TGCGCCAGCAGCCAATGGACCACACCGGGAGTCGGAGGGGAGCTGTTTTTT
>.|TRBD1|TRBV6-5|TRBJ2-7|15
CASSYSGQDPNEQYF
TGTGCCAGCAGTTACTCCGGACAGGATCCCAACGAGCAGTACTTC
>.|TRBD1|TRBV11-2|TRBJ2-4|15
CASSSSTGAGNIQYF
TGTGCCAGCAGCTCTTCGACAGGGGCGGGAAACATTCAGTACTTC
>few|.|TRBV15|TRBJ1-5|16
CATSRGPVKSNQPQHF
TGTGCCACCAGCAGAGGTCCAGTCAAGAGCAATCAGCCCCAGCATTTT
>.|.|TRBV24-1|TRBJ1-5|16
CATSGAQVGSNQPQHF
TGTGCCACCAGTGGGGCACAGGTCGGGAGCAATCAGCCCCAGCATTTT
>.|.|TRBV18|TRBJ2-7|15
CASSPGQGRSYEQYF
TGTGCCAGCTCACCAGGGCAGGGGCGCTCCTACGAGCAGTACTTC
>.|.|TRBV7-2|TRBJ1-2|15
CASTLGGGIGYGYTF
TGTGCCAGCACCTTGGGGGGGGGAATTGGCTATGGCTACACCTTC
>.|.|TRBV30|TRBJ2-6|16
CAWSVRGGAGANVLTF
TGTGCCTGGAGTGTACGAGGGGGGGCTGGGGCCAACGTCCTGACTTTC
>.|.|TRBV11-3|TRBJ2-3|14
CASSLKGREDTQYF
TGTGCCAGCAGCTTAAAAGGGAGAGAAGATACGCAGTATTTT
>.|TRBD1|TRBV5-5|TRBJ1-4|12
CASSLTGAKLFF
TGTGCCAGCAGCTTGACAGGGGCAAAACTGTTTTTT
>.|TRBD2|TRBV18|TRBJ2-7|14
CASSPVAGEIEQYF
TGTGCCAGCTCACCCGTAGCGGGAGAGATCGAGCAGTACTTC
>.|TRBD2|TRBV28|TRBJ2-3|15
CASLTSGRRADTQYF
TGTGCCAGCTTAACTAGCGGGAGAAGAGCCGATACGCAGTATTTT
>once|TRBD1|TRBV19|TRBJ1-5|17
CASSIPGQIYSNQPQHF
TGTGCCAGTAGTATCCCGGGACAGATATATAGCAATCAGCCCCAGCATTTT
>.|TRBD2|TRBV27|TRBJ2-7|16
CASSKPGLAGAYEQYF
TGTGCCAGCAGTAAACCGGGACTAGCGGGAGCCTACGAGCAGTACTTC
>.|TRBD1|TRBV19|TRBJ2-1|16
CASSTRTGDTYNEQFF
TGTGCCAGTAGTACTAGGACAGGGGATACCTACAATGAGCAGTTCTTC
>.|.|TRBV6-1|TRBJ2-3|15
CASSDYRAYTDTQYF
TGTGCCAGCAGTGATTACAGGGCATACACAGATACGCAGTATTTT